What follows are 21 T cell receptor beta chains derived from one specimen sequenced in a study of PD-L1 blockade in urothelial cancer. Clones were read by immunoSEQ multiplex PCR, and TCRdb kept only the in-frame ones, dropping some. Here the sample spans 100,000 or so clones, roughly nine tenths being singletons. The material sequenced was PBMCs, taken around atezolizumab (anti-PD-L1) treatment. Source of these receptors: a woman aged 80 or older with urothelial cancer.

V gene TRBV5-4 combines with J gene TRBJ2-6; 13 nucleotides align to TRBD2. Germline CDR1 and CDR2: SGHNT and YYREEE (reference sequence). Trimming cost V 4 bases and J 0 bases; bases outside gene matches: 7. The CDR3 consists of 19 residues. The DNA for the CDR3 is TGTGCCAGCAGCACTGGACTAGCGGGGGTGGGCTCTGGGGCCAACGTCCTGACTTTC. Translation: CASSTGLAGVGSGANVLTF.

The chain links TRBV29-1 to TRBJ2-7; D possibly corresponds to TRBD2 (6 bases). The CDR3 consists of 13 residues. The germline V gene encodes CDR1 SQVTM and CDR2 ANQGSEA. The ends were cut back, 4 bases at V and 2 bases at J, with 12 bases in the middle. The CDR3: CSVGRDGAYEQYF. The CDR3 DNA is TGCAGCGTTGGGAGGGACGGAGCCTACGAGCAGTACTTC.

J is TRBJ2-3 and V is TRBV28; 13 bases align to TRBD2. This CDR3 has 15 amino acids. V lost 6 bases, J lost 2 bases, and 2 bases stayed unmatched. Germline-derived CDR1 and CDR2 are MDHEN and SYDVKM. In DNA, the CDR3 is TGTGCCAGCAGGGGACTAGCGGGGACCACAGATACGCAGTATTTT. This encodes CASRGLAGTTDTQYF.

In this sample, this clone turned up once. The chain carries TRBV18 and TRBJ2-7; D not resolved. V lost 3 bases, J lost 2 bases, and 8 bases lay in between. Germline V gene lookup returns CDR1 KGHSH and CDR2 LQKENI. The CDR3 totals 13 residues. Here the CDR3 reads CASSPVPAYEQYF. CDR3 sequence (DNA): TGTGCCAGCTCACCCGTCCCCGCCTACGAGCAGTACTTC.

V gene TRBV7-9 combines with J gene TRBJ1-2; 8 bases align to TRBD1. CDR1 SEHNR and CDR2 FQNEAQ come from the germline V gene (reference sequence). V lost 0 bases to trimming and J lost 8 bases; unmatched junction nucleotides: 5. This CDR3 region has 14 residues. CDR3 nucleotides: TGTGCCAGCAGCTTAGCGACAGGGGCGGGAGGCTACACCTTC. As protein: CASSLATGAGGYTF.

The V gene is TRBV11-3, the J gene TRBJ2-7, with D possibly TRBD2 on 6 matching bases. From germline, CDR1 is SGHNT and CDR2 YENEEA. This CDR3 is 12 amino acids long. The V end was cut by 1 base, the J end by 8 bases, with 9 bases between. The CDR3 reads CASSLGAGQQYF. The CDR3 DNA follows: TGTGCCAGCAGCTTAGGGGCGGGACAGCAGTACTTC.

This clone is judged medium-sized. The rearrangement joins TRBV7-2 to TRBJ2-7; 11 positions agree with TRBD1. The CDR3 loop spans 16 amino acids. The junction had 10 bases not matched to a gene; V was cut back by 3 bases and J by 6 bases. The germline gives CDR1 SGHTA, CDR2 FQGNSA. The CDR3 DNA reads as TGTGCCAGCAGCTTCGGCAGGGGACAGGGGGTTAGCGAGCAGTACTTC. Translation gives CASSFGRGQGVSEQYF. Full variable domain (rest looked up from reference TRBV7-2 and TRBJ2-7): GAGVSQSPSNKVTEKGKDVELRCDPISGHTALYWYRQSLGQGLEFLIYFQGNSAPDKSGLPSDRFSAERTGGSVSTLTIQRTQQEDSAVYLCASSFGRGQGVSEQYFGPGTRLTVT.

J is TRBJ2-6 and V is TRBV30; D gene uncertain. This CDR3 comprises 15 residues. CDR1 is GTSNPN, CDR2 SVGIG, per germline (reference sequence). Trimming removed 3 bases at V and 1 base at J, with 10 bases between. CDR3: CAWSPSQSGANVLTF. DNA for the CDR3: TGTGCCTGGAGCCCGTCCCAGTCTGGGGCCAACGTCCTGACTTTC.

The DNA of the CDR3 is TGCGCCAGCAGCCAAGGAGGCATAACTAATGAAAAACTGTTTTTT. Protein: CASSQGGITNEKLFF. The chain uses TRBV4-1 and TRBJ1-4; D unresolved. The V gene's germline CDR1 is MGHRA and CDR2 YSYEKL. This CDR3 region has 15 residues. V was clipped by 1 base and J by 1 base, with 7 bases between them.

This chain connects TRBV6-1 to TRBJ2-7, with 7 bases identical to TRBD1. With 2 bases clipped from V and 3 bases from J, the junction kept 1 base outside the gene matches. The CDR3 is 13 residues long. Germline loops: CDR1 MNHNS, CDR2 SASEGT. CDR3 DNA: TGTGCCAGCAGTGAACAGGGGGTCTACGAGCAGTACTTC. This gives the protein CASSEQGVYEQYF.

This rearrangement joins TRBV30 to TRBJ2-7, with a possible D match to TRBD2 (7 bases). V dropped 0 bases and J dropped 7 bases, with 13 bases sitting between them. This CDR3 comprises 13 residues. Germline V gene sequence: CDR1 GTSNPN, CDR2 SVGIG (reference sequence). CDR3 region: CAWSVRGGLEQYF. DNA for the CDR3: TGTGCCTGGAGTGTAAGGGGGGGGTTAGAGCAGTACTTC.

CDR3 sequence: CASSEGGQPVYGYTF. CDR3 sequence (DNA): TGCGCCAGCAGTGAGGGGGGACAGCCAGTCTATGGCTACACCTTC. The J gene is TRBJ1-2, the V gene TRBV10-2; 7 bases map to TRBD1. Losses at the gene ends were 2 bases for V and 4 bases for J; bases not matched to a gene: 7. Germline lookup yields CDR1 WSHSY and CDR2 SAAADI. The CDR3 totals 15 residues.

This clone has only a few counts. The V call is TRBV25-1, the J call TRBJ2-5; the match to TRBD1 covers 9 bases. In germline, CDR1 is MGHDK, CDR2 SYGVNS. V lost 5 bases to trimming and J lost 5 bases; unmatched junction nucleotides: 12. This CDR3 is 16 amino acids long. The CDR3 region is CASSKDRGFPSETQYF. The CDR3 coding sequence is TGTGCCAGCAGTAAGGACAGGGGCTTTCCGTCGGAGACCCAGTACTTC.

The chain recombines TRBV5-1 with TRBJ2-1; TRBD2 matches at 13 bases. The V gene's germline CDR1 is SGHRS and CDR2 YFSETQ. The CDR3 is made up of 15 amino acids. Trimming took 2 bases from V and 5 from J; bases not matched to a gene: 1. CDR3 coding DNA: TGCGCCAGCAGCTTAACTAGCGGGAGGGACAATGAGCAGTTCTTC. Protein: CASSLTSGRDNEQFF.

V usage is TRBV11-2 and J usage is TRBJ1-4, with D perhaps matching TRBD1 (5 bases). Germline V CDR1 and CDR2: SGHAT, FQNNGV. V lost 5 bases and J 3 bases, leaving 10 bases between the germline ends. The CDR3 sequence is 14 residues long. The CDR3 is CASSPRQSNEKLFF. In nucleotides, the CDR3 is TGTGCCAGCAGCCCAAGACAGTCTAATGAAAAACTGTTTTTT.

J is TRBJ2-7 and V is TRBV7-9; possible D gene TRBD2, 5 bases. The CDR3 extends over 12 amino acids. The ends were cut back, 7 bases at V and 5 bases at J, with 12 bases in the middle. Looked up from germline, CDR1 is SEHNR and CDR2 is FQNEAQ (reference sequence). The CDR3 loop is CASKRAQHEQYF. The CDR3 DNA reads as TGTGCCAGCAAGAGGGCGCAACACGAGCAGTACTTC.

This clone showed up just once. This chain connects TRBV11-2 to TRBJ2-2; the match to TRBD2 covers 10 bases. V lost 5 bases and J lost 1; bases outside the gene matches: 4. The germline CDR1 and CDR2 sequences are SGHAT and FQNNGV. The CDR3 length is 16 residues. CDR3 sequence reads: CASSQTSGVNTGELFF. Written as DNA, the CDR3 is TGTGCCAGCAGCCAAACTAGCGGGGTGAACACCGGGGAGCTGTTTTTT.

The CDR3 reads CASSLDLGSTYEQYF. The CDR3 DNA reads TGTGCCAGCAGCTTGGATCTTGGCAGTACCTACGAGCAGTACTTC. The chain links TRBV5-4 to TRBJ2-7; D is undetermined. The V end lost 0 bases, the J end lost 2 bases, and 12 bases lay between the germline ends. The CDR3 runs to 15 residues. Germline CDR1 SGHNT, CDR2 YYREEE (reference sequence).

The chain recombines TRBV6-5 with TRBJ1-5; D possibly corresponds to TRBD1 (5 bases). Deletions cut 6 bases from V and 4 bases from J, with 13 bases between. The CDR3 totals 14 residues. Germline loops: CDR1 MNHEY, CDR2 SVGAGI. The CDR3 nucleotides are TGTGCCAGCAGCCCCGGGGGGGATAATCAGCCCCAGCATTTT. Its protein product is CASSPGGDNQPQHF.

J is TRBJ1-5 and V is TRBV7-2, with TRBD1 matching over 7 bases. Losses at the gene ends were 4 bases for V and 2 bases for J; bases not matched to a gene: 2. CDR1 is SGHTA and CDR2 is FQGNSA in the germline V gene. The CDR3 totals 14 residues. This CDR3 reads CASSYRGGNQPQHF. The DNA of the CDR3 is TGTGCCAGCAGCTACAGGGGAGGCAATCAGCCCCAGCATTTT.

The chain links TRBV4-2 to TRBJ2-2; 8 positions match TRBD2. V dropped 6 bases and J dropped 7; count of bases not matched to a gene: 10. From germline, CDR1 is LGHNA and CDR2 YNFKEQ. This CDR3 has 15 amino acids. CDR3 sequence (DNA): TGTGCCAGCAGGACCACCGGGACTAGTGGCGGGGAGCTGTTTTTT. Protein sequence: CASRTTGTSGGELFF.